One and the same sample provided the 11 T cell receptor beta chains below, sequenced in a study of blood T cell repertoires in COVID-19 (TCRdb year 2020). Library preparation employed the immunoSEQ multiplex PCR assay. TCRdb stores this immuneACCESS table with in-frame sequences only. Part of the clones is absent; in the studies checked, under half of the shortfall reflects unresolved V genes, and no reason is known for the rest. The sample records 120,000 to 150,000 clones, 80% to 90% of which are singletons. Jointly, the top ten make up 35% to 45% of the sample. Sequencing input: peripheral blood. The receptors were gathered from a human donor in a cohort sampled during active COVID-19.

This clone was counted once. V is TRBV4-1 and J is TRBJ2-7, with D uncertain. Trimming cost V 3 bases and J 1 base, with 7 bases left between them. Germline V gene lookup returns CDR1 MGHRA and CDR2 YSYEKL. CDR3 length: 13 residues. DNA of the CDR3: TGCGCCAGCAGCCAGGCCAGTTCCTACGAGCAGTACTTC. It specifies CASSQASSYEQYF.

The chain joins TRBV15 to TRBJ1-1; 7 bases align to TRBD1. This CDR3 spans 13 amino acids. CDR1 is LNHNV, CDR2 YYDKDF, per germline (reference sequence). The junction had 5 bases not matched to a gene; V was cut back by 2 bases and J by 8 bases. In DNA form, the CDR3 reads TGTGCCACCAGCAGATCCGGGACAGAGGAAGCTTTCTTT. This gives the protein CATSRSGTEEAFF.

CDR3 coding DNA: TGTGCCAGCAACCCGGGTCGGGACATTCAGTACTTC. Translation gives CASNPGRDIQYF. The rearrangement joins TRBV2 to TRBJ2-4; D is unclear. The CDR3 is 12 amino acids. Germline lookup yields CDR1 SNHLY and CDR2 FYNNEI. V lost 7 bases and J lost 8, with 12 bases in between.

This sequence joins TRBV10-3 and TRBJ2-3; D uncertain. V was trimmed by 2 bases and J by 5 bases, leaving 5 bases between them. The CDR3 loop spans 12 amino acids. CDR1 is ENHRY, CDR2 SYGVKD, per germline. The CDR3 here is CAISEPRDTQYF. CDR3 bases: TGTGCCATCAGTGAGCCCCGAGATACGCAGTATTTT.

This rearrangement joins TRBV6-1 to TRBJ1-5; possibly TRBD1 for D (5 bases). From germline, CDR1 is MNHNS and CDR2 SASEGT. CDR3 length: 15 residues. V was cut by 3 bases and J by 6 bases, with 15 bases left in between. The CDR3 nucleotides are TGTGCCAGCAGTGATATGCCGGGGCGGGGTCAGCCCCAGCATTTT. This gives the protein CASSDMPGRGQPQHF.

The chain carries TRBV7-9 and TRBJ1-1, with 8 nucleotides matching TRBD1. The CDR3 is made up of 12 amino acids. Per germline, CDR1 SEHNR and CDR2 FQNEAQ (reference sequence). Unmatched junction bases numbered 3, after V lost 5 bases and J lost 7 bases. The CDR3, as DNA: TGTGCCAGCAGCCGACAGGGGCATGAAGCTTTCTTT. Translating it yields CASSRQGHEAFF.

The chain links TRBV4-3 to TRBJ1-2; D possibly corresponds to TRBD1 (6 bases). Germline-derived CDR1 and CDR2 are LGHNA and YSLEER. The ends were cut back, 1 base at V and 4 bases at J, with 13 bases in the middle. CDR3 length equals 15 residues. The CDR3 spells CASSQGIGGPYGYTF. DNA of the CDR3: TGCGCCAGCAGCCAAGGAATAGGGGGTCCCTATGGCTACACCTTC.

This clone was seen a single time. The J gene is TRBJ1-2, the V gene TRBV3-1 (or the pseudogene TRBV3-2); no clear D. Germline values: CDR1 LGHDT, CDR2 YNNKEL (reference sequence). The CDR3 runs 13 residues. V dropped 3 bases and J dropped 8 bases, with 13 bases sitting between them. In DNA, the CDR3 is TGTGCCAGCAGCCATCCCCGCGCAGGCGGCTACACCTTC. Translating it yields CASSHPRAGGYTF.

The V gene is TRBV14, the J gene TRBJ2-5, with D possibly matching TRBD1 (6 bases). This CDR3 spans 13 amino acids. Trimming pared 6 bases from V and 4 bases from J, leaving 12 bases between. CDR1 SGHDN and CDR2 FVKESK come from the germline V gene. CDR3: CASRPIGGETQYF. The CDR3 coding sequence is TGTGCCAGCAGACCCATAGGGGGAGAGACCCAGTACTTC.

The rearrangement uses TRBV9 and TRBJ1-4; no reliable D call. V was shortened by 0 bases and J by 0 bases, with 9 bases between the two germline ends. Germline loops: CDR1 SGDLS, CDR2 YYNGEE. This CDR3 region has 16 residues. CDR3 DNA: TGTGCCAGCAGCGTAGGTTGGGGAGCAACTAATGAAAAACTGTTTTTT. The encoded protein is CASSVGWGATNEKLFF.

The chain couples TRBV5-1 to TRBJ2-5, with 12 bases lining up with TRBD2. Germline V gene data show CDR1 as SGHRS and CDR2 as YFSETQ. V trimming: 5 bases; J trimming: 5 bases; junction bases outside the gene matches: 4. The CDR3 is 14 residues long. This CDR3 reads CASRRTSGEETQYF. In DNA, the CDR3 is TGCGCCAGCAGAAGGACTAGCGGGGAGGAGACCCAGTACTTC. Full variable domain (remainder filled in from reference TRBV5-1 and TRBJ2-5): KAGVTQTPRYLIKTRGQQVTLSCSPISGHRSVSWYQQTPGQGLQFLFEYFSETQRNKGNFPGRFSGRQFSNSRSEMNVSTLELGDSALYLCASRRTSGEETQYFGPGTRLLVL.